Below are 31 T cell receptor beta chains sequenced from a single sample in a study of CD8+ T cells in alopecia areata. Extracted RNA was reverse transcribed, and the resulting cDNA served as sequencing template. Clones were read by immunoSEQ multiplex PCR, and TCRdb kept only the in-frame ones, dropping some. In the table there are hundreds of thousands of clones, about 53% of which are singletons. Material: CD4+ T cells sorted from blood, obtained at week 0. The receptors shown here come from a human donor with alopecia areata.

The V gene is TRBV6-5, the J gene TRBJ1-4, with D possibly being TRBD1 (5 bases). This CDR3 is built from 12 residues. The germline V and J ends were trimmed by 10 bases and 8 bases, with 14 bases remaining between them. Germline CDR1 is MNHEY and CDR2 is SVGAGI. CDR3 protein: CATRGGSEKLFF. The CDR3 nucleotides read TGTGCCACAAGGGGAGGATCGGAAAAACTGTTTTTT.

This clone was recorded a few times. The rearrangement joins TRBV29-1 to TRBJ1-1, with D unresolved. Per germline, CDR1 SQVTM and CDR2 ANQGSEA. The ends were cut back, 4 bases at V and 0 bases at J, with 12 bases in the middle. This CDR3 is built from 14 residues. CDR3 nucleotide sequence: TGCAGCGTTGGCTTGCAGACCATGAACACTGAAGCTTTCTTT. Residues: CSVGLQTMNTEAFF.

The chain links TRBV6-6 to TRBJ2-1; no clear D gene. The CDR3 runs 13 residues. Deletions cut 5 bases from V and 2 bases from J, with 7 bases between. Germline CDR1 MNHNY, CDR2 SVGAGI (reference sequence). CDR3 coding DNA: TGTGCCAGCAGTCTTGTAGCCTACAATGAGCAGTTCTTC. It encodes CASSLVAYNEQFF.

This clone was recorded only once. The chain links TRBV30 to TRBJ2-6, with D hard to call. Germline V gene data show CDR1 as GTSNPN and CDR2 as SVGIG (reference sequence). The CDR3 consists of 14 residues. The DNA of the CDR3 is TGTGCTAGGGCAGCTAGCTCTGGGGCCAACGTCCTGACTTTC. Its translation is CARAASSGANVLTF.

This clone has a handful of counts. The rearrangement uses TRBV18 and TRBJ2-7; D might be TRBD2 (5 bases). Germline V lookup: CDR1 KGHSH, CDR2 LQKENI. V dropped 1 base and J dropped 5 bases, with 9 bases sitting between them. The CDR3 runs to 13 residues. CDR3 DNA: TGTGCCAGCTCACCACGATTGCGGGACGAGCAGTACTTC. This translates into CASSPRLRDEQYF.

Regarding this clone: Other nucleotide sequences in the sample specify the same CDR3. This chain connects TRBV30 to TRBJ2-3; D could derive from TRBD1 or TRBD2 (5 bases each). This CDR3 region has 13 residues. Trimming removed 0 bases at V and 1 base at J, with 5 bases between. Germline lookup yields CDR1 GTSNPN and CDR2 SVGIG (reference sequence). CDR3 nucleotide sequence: TGTGCCTGGAGTGTGGGGGGCACAGATACGCAGTATTTT. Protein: CAWSVGGTDTQYF.

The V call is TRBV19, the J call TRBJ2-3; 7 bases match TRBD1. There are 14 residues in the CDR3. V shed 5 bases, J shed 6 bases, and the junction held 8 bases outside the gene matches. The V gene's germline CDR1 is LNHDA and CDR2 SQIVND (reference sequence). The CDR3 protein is CASSPQQGRDTQYF. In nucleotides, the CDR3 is TGTGCCAGTAGTCCTCAACAGGGGCGGGATACGCAGTATTTT.

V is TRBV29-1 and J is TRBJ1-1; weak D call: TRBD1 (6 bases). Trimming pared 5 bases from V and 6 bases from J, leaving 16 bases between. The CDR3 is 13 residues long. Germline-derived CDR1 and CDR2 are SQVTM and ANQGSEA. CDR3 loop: CSVSQGTRAEAFF. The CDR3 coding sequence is TGCAGCGTTTCACAGGGAACGCGCGCTGAAGCTTTCTTT.

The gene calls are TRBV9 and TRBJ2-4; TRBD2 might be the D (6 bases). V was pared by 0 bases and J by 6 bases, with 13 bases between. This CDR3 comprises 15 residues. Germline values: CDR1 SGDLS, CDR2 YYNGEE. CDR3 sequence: CASSVGDSPGNIQYF. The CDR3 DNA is TGTGCCAGCAGCGTAGGGGACTCCCCGGGAAACATTCAGTACTTC.

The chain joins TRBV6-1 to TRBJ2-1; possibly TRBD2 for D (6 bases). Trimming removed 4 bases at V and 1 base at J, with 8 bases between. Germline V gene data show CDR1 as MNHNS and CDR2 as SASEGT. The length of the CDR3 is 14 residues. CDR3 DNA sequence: TGTGCCAGCAGTGTCGCGGGGTCCTACAATGAGCAGTTCTTC. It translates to CASSVAGSYNEQFF.

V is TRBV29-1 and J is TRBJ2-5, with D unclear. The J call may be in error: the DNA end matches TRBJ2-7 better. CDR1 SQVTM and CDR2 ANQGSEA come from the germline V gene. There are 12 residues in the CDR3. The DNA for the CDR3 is TGCAGCGTTGAAGTAGGAGTGGGCGAGCAGTACTTC. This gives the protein CSVEVGVGEQYF.

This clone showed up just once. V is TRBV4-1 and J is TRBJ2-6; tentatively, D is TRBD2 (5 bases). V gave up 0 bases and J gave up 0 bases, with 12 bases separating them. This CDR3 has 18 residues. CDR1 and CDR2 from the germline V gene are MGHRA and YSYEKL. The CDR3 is CASSQDRGARSGANVLTF. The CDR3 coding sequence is TGCGCCAGCAGCCAAGACCGGGGAGCTCGCTCTGGGGCCAACGTCCTGACTTTC.

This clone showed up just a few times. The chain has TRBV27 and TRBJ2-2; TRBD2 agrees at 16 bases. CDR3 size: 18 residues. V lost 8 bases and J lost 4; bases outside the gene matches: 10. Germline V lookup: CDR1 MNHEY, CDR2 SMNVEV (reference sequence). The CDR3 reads CASSPAGLAGGRTGELFF. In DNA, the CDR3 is TGTGCCAGCTCCCCGGCGGGACTAGCGGGAGGGCGCACCGGGGAGCTGTTTTTT.

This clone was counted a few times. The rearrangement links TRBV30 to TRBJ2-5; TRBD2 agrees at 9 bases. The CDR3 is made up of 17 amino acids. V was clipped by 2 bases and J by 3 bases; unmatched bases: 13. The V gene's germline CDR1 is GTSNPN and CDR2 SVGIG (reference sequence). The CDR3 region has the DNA TGTGCCTGGAGTCGGCTAGCGGGAACTGGGAGGAAAGAGACCCAGTACTTC. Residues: CAWSRLAGTGRKETQYF.

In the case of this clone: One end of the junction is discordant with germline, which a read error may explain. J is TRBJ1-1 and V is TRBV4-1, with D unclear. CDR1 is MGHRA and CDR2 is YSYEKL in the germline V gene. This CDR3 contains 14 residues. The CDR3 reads CASSSGRENTEAFF. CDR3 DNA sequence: TGTGCCAGCAGCTCTGGTCGTGAGAACACTGAAGCTTTCTTT.

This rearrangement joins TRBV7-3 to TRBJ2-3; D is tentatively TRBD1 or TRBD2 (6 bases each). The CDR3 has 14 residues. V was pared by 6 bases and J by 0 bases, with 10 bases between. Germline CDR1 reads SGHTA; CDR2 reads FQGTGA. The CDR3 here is CASSRGPSTDTQYF. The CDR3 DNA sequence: TGTGCCAGCAGTCGGGGGCCCAGCACAGATACGCAGTATTTT.

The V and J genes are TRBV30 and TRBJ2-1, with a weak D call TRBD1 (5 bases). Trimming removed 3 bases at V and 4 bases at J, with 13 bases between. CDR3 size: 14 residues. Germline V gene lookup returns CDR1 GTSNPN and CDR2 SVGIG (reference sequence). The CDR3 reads CAWSPRVRYNEQFF. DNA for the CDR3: TGTGCCTGGAGCCCCAGGGTAAGATACAATGAGCAGTTCTTC.

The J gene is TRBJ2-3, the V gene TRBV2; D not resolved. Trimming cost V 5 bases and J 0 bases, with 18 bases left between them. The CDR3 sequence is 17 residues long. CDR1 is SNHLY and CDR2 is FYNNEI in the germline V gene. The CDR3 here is CASSLQGQQASTDTQYF. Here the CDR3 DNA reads TGTGCCAGCAGTTTACAAGGGCAGCAAGCTAGCACAGATACGCAGTATTTT.

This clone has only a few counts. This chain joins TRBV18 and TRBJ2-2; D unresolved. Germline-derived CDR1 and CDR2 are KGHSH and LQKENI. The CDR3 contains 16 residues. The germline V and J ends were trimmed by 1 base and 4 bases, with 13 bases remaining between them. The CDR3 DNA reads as TGTGCCAGCTCACCACGAGGTCCTCAAGGCACCGGGGAGCTGTTTTTT. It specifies CASSPRGPQGTGELFF.

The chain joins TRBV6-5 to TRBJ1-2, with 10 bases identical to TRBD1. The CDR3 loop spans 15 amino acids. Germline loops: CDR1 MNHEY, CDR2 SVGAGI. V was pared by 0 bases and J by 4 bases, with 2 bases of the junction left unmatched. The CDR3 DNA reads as TGTGCCAGCAGTTACTCCGGGACAGGGGCCTATGGCTACACCTTC. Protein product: CASSYSGTGAYGYTF.

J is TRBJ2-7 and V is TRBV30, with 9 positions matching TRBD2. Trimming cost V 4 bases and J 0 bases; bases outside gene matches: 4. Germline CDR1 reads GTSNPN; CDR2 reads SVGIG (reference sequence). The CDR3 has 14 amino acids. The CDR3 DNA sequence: TGTGCCTGGAAGACTAGCGGATCCTCCTACGAGCAGTACTTC. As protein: CAWKTSGSSYEQYF.

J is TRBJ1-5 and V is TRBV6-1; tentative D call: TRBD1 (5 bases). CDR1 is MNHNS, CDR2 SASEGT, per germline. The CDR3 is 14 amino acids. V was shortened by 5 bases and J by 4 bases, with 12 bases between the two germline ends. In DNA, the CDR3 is TGTGCCAGCAGTTGGGGACGGGAAAATCAGCCCCAGCATTTT. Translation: CASSWGRENQPQHF.

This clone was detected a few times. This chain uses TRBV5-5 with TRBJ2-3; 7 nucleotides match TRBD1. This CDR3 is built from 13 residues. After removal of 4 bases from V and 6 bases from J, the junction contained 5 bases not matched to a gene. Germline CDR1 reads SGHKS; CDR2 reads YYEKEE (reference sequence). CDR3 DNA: TGTGCCAGCAGCGGACGGGACAGTGATACGCAGTATTTT. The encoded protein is CASSGRDSDTQYF.

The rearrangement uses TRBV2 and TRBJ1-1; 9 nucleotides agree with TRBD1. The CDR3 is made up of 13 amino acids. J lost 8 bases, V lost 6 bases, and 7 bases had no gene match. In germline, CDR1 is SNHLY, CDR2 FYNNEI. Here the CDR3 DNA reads TGTGCCAGCAGGAGGGACAGGGCGCAGGAAGCTTTCTTT. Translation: CASRRDRAQEAFF.

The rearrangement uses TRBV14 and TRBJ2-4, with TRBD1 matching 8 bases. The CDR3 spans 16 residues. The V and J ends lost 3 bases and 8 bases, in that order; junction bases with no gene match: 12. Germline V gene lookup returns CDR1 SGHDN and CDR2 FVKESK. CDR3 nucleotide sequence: TGTGCCAGCAGCCAGCGGACAGGGACAAGGGAATACATTCAGTACTTC. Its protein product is CASSQRTGTREYIQYF.

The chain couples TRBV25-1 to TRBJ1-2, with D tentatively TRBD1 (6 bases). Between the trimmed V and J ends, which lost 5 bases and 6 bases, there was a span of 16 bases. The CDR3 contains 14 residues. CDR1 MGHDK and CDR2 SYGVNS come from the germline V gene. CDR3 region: CASSSLQGFDGYTF. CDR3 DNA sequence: TGTGCCAGCAGTTCGTTACAGGGTTTTGATGGCTACACCTTC.

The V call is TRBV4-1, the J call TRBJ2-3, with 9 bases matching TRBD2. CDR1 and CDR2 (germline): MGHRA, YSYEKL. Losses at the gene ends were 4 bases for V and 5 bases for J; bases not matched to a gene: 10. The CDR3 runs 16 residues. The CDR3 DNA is TGCGCCAGCAGCCGTACCGGGACTAGCTCCGGAGATACGCAGTATTTT. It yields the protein CASSRTGTSSGDTQYF.

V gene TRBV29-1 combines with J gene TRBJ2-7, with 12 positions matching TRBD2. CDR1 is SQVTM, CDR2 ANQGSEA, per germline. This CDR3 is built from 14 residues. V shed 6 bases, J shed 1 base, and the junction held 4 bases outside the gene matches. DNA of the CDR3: TGCAGCGTCGCTAGCGGGAGGGGATCCTACGAGCAGTACTTC. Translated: CSVASGRGSYEQYF.

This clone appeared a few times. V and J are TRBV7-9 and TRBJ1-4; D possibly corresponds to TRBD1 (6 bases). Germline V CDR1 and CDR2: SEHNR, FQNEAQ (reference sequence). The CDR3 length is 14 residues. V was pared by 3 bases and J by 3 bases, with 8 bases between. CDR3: CASSFRTANEKLFF. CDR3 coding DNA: TGTGCCAGCAGCTTTCGGACAGCTAATGAAAAACTGTTTTTT.

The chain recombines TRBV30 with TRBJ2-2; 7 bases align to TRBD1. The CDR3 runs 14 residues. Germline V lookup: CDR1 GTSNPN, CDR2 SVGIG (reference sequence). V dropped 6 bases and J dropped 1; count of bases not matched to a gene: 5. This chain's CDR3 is CACKTGMNTGELFF. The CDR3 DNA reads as TGTGCCTGTAAGACAGGGATGAACACCGGGGAGCTGTTTTTT.

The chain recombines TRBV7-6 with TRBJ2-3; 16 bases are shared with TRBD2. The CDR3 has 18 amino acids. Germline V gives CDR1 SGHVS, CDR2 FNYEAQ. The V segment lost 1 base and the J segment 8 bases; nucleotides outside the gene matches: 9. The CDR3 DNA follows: TGTGCCAGCAGCTTAGATCCGGGACTAGCGGGAGGGAGAAGTACGCAGTATTTT. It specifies CASSLDPGLAGGRSTQYF.